A single sample gave rise to the 19 T cell receptor beta chains below, sequenced in a study of blood T cell repertoires in COVID-19. Clones were read by immunoSEQ multiplex PCR, and TCRdb kept only the in-frame ones, dropping some. The sample has 25,000 to 30,000 clones; about 88% are singletons. Sequencing input: peripheral blood. All receptors derive from a man aged 70-80 years with active COVID-19.

The genes are TRBV6-1 and TRBJ1-2; perhaps TRBD1 as D (6 bases). The CDR3 is made up of 16 amino acids. The V gene's germline CDR1 is MNHNS and CDR2 SASEGT. Trimming pared 1 base from V and 5 bases from J, leaving 17 bases between. This chain's CDR3 is CASSEGTAVSGYGYTF. Here the CDR3 DNA reads TGTGCCAGCAGTGAAGGGACAGCCGTTTCAGGGTATGGCTACACCTTC.

The rearrangement joins TRBV7-2 to TRBJ2-1, with 12 bases fitting TRBD1. V was clipped by 5 bases and J by 4 bases; unmatched bases: 3. The germline gives CDR1 SGHTA, CDR2 FQGNSA. The CDR3 has 15 amino acids. The CDR3 coding sequence is TGTGCCAGCAGCCAGGGACAGGGGGCTTACAATGAGCAGTTCTTC. As protein: CASSQGQGAYNEQFF.

This chain links TRBV7-9 with TRBJ2-4, with TRBD1 matching over 9 bases. This CDR3 contains 14 residues. V lost 5 bases to trimming and J lost 5 bases; unmatched junction nucleotides: 4. Germline V gives CDR1 SEHNR, CDR2 FQNEAQ (reference sequence). CDR3 nucleotides: TGTGCCAGCAGCCTGGGACAGGGAGAAAACATTCAGTACTTC. Encoded protein: CASSLGQGENIQYF.

The chain recombines TRBV21-1 with TRBJ1-5. TRBV21-1 is a pseudogene. The CDR3 covers 18 residues. The CDR3 DNA reads as TGTGCCAGCAGCCAAAAGGAGGGCTCAGGGAACGACAATCAGCCCCAGCATTTT. Its translation is CASSQKEGSGNDNQPQHF.

The gene calls are TRBV9 and TRBJ2-1, with 7 nucleotides matching TRBD2. Germline V gene lookup returns CDR1 SGDLS and CDR2 YYNGEE. CDR3 size: 15 residues. V lost 4 bases and J lost 4; bases outside the gene matches: 8. The DNA for the CDR3 is TGTGCCAGCAGCCCCGAACTAGCGAATTACAATGAGCAGTTCTTC. As protein: CASSPELANYNEQFF.

The genes are TRBV2 and TRBJ1-6; no clear D gene. V was pared by 2 bases and J by 0 bases, with 14 bases between. CDR1 and CDR2 from the germline V gene are SNHLY and FYNNEI. The CDR3 loop spans 18 amino acids. This CDR3 is CASSESRELGSYNSPLHF. CDR3 sequence (DNA): TGTGCCAGCAGTGAATCCCGGGAGCTCGGCTCCTATAATTCACCCCTCCACTTT.

The sample holds one count of this clone. This chain joins TRBV9 and TRBJ2-5, with TRBD2 matching over 9 bases. Germline-derived CDR1 and CDR2 are SGDLS and YYNGEE. V dropped 4 bases and J dropped 3; count of bases not matched to a gene: 13. The CDR3 runs 17 residues. CDR3 in amino acids: CASSLGYERGDKETQYF. DNA for the CDR3: TGTGCCAGCAGCCTAGGGTACGAGCGGGGGGACAAAGAGACCCAGTACTTC.

CDR3 in amino acids: CASSTTSGGRTDTQYF. CDR3 sequence (DNA): TGTGCCAGCAGCACCACTAGCGGGGGGCGCACAGATACGCAGTATTTT. V gene TRBV5-8 combines with J gene TRBJ2-3, with TRBD2 matching over 12 bases. The CDR3 totals 16 residues. Trimming cost V 4 bases and J 1 base; bases outside gene matches: 4. Germline CDR1 reads SGHTS; CDR2 reads YDEGEE. The variable domain in full, completed from reference TRBV5-8 and TRBJ2-3, reads EAGVTQSPTHLIKTRGQQATLRCSPISGHTSVYWYQQALGLGLQFLLWYDEGEERNRGNFPPRFSGRQFPNYSSELNVNALELEDSALYLCASSTTSGGRTDTQYFGPGTRLTVL.

The rearrangement joins TRBV6-2 or TRBV6-3 to TRBJ2-7, with 9 bases matching TRBD2. There are 15 residues in the CDR3. Germline loops: CDR1 MNHEY, CDR2 SVGEGT. V shed 6 bases, J shed 6 bases, and the junction held 12 bases outside the gene matches. This chain's CDR3 is CASSNHPGLALEQYF. In nucleotides, the CDR3 is TGTGCCAGCAGCAACCACCCGGGACTAGCCCTCGAGCAGTACTTC.

The chain links TRBV7-2 to TRBJ2-7, with 8 nucleotides matching TRBD1. Germline trimming cut 6 bases from V and 5 bases from J; bases unmatched to any gene: 9. The germline CDR1 and CDR2 sequences are SGHTA and FQGNSA. The CDR3 extends over 14 amino acids. CDR3 region: CASRNPGQGHEQYF. DNA for the CDR3: TGTGCCAGCAGGAATCCCGGACAGGGCCACGAGCAGTACTTC.

This clone has more than one count but fewer than ten. DNA for the CDR3: TGTGCCAGTCTAACAGGGGGCCGGATGGAAGCTTTCTTT. Its translation is CASLTGGRMEAFF. The chain is built from TRBV6-5 and TRBJ1-1; the match to TRBD1 covers 9 bases. V lost 9 bases, J lost 8 bases, and 10 bases stayed unmatched. The CDR3 loop spans 13 amino acids. CDR1 and CDR2 from the germline V gene are MNHEY and SVGAGI.

The chain uses TRBV19 and TRBJ2-7; 10 bases line up with TRBD1. Germline trimming cut 5 bases from V and 2 bases from J; bases unmatched to any gene: 6. The CDR3 is 15 residues long. Germline V gene data show CDR1 as LNHDA and CDR2 as SQIVND (reference sequence). This chain's CDR3 is CASSWGGTGAYEQYF. In nucleotides, the CDR3 is TGTGCCAGTAGTTGGGGAGGGACAGGGGCCTACGAGCAGTACTTC.

The V gene is TRBV5-1, the J gene TRBJ2-5; TRBD2 might be the D (5 bases). The CDR3 totals 16 residues. V was pared by 4 bases and J by 2 bases, with 18 bases between. CDR1 is SGHRS and CDR2 is YFSETQ in the germline V gene. CDR3: CASSLVRGNRQETQYF. The CDR3 DNA follows: TGCGCCAGCAGCCTAGTACGGGGAAATAGACAAGAGACCCAGTACTTC.

The chain is built from TRBV5-6 and TRBJ1-3; D not resolved. This CDR3 has 16 residues. Trimming removed 2 bases at V and 4 bases at J, with 16 bases between. Looked up from germline, CDR1 is SGHDT and CDR2 is YYEEEE. The CDR3 protein is CASSFYGPQRGNTIYF. The DNA for the CDR3 is TGTGCCAGCAGCTTCTATGGGCCCCAGCGGGGAAACACCATATATTTT.

The CDR3 region is CAITSVQGTEAFF. The DNA of the CDR3 is TGTGCCATCACCAGCGTCCAAGGAACTGAAGCTTTCTTT. J is TRBJ1-1 and V is TRBV10-3, with D unresolved. This CDR3 is 13 amino acids long. CDR1 and CDR2 from the germline V gene are ENHRY and SYGVKD. V lost 7 bases, J lost 5 bases, and 14 bases lay in between.

The chain uses TRBV19 and TRBJ1-3, with D possibly TRBD1 on 6 matching bases. Trimming left V 5 bases short and J 4 bases short, with 12 bases between. The CDR3 sequence is 14 residues long. Germline CDR1 LNHDA, CDR2 SQIVND (reference sequence). CDR3 amino acids: CASSPRTVGNTIYF. Written as DNA, the CDR3 is TGTGCCAGTAGTCCGCGGACAGTAGGAAACACCATATATTTT.

This chain links TRBV16 with TRBJ2-7; 8 bases match TRBD1. V shed 3 bases, J shed 6 bases, and the junction held 10 bases outside the gene matches. Per the germline V gene, CDR1 is KGHSY and CDR2 is FQNENV. This CDR3 is built from 15 residues. As DNA, the CDR3 is TGTGCCAGCAGCCACCTAGGACAGGGCGGCGGCGAGCAGTACTTC. It translates to CASSHLGQGGGEQYF.

This clone has a single count. The rearrangement uses TRBV20-1 and TRBJ2-3, with a weak D call TRBD1 (6 bases). The CDR3 has 14 residues. Trimming cost V 8 bases and J 3 bases, with 18 bases left between them. Germline-derived CDR1 and CDR2 are DFQATT and SNEGSKA (reference sequence). Written as DNA, the CDR3 is TGCAGTTCTGGTGTGGGGGCTAGGACAGATACGCAGTATTTT. Amino acid sequence: CSSGVGARTDTQYF.

This clone has only one observation. The chain combines TRBV7-2 with TRBJ2-3; D is perhaps TRBD1 (6 bases). Looked up from germline, CDR1 is SGHTA and CDR2 is FQGNSA. The CDR3 runs 14 residues. The V gene lost 5 bases and the J gene lost 1 base, with 10 bases spanning the gap. The CDR3 protein is CASSQNRGTDTQYF. In DNA form, the CDR3 reads TGTGCCAGCAGCCAAAACAGGGGCACAGATACGCAGTATTTT.